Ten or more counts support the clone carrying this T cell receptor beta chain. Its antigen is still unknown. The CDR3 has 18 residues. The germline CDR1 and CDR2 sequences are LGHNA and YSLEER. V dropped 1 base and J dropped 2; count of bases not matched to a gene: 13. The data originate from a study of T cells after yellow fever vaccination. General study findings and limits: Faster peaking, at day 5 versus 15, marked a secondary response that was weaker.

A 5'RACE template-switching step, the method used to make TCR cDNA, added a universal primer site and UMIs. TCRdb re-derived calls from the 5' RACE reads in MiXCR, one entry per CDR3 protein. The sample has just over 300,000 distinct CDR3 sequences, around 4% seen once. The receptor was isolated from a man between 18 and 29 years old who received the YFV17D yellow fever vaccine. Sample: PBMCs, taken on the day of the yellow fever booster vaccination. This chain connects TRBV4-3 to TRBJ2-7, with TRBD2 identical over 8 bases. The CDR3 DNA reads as TGCGCCAGCAGCCAAGTTCGGCTTCGGCGGGGGGAAACCTACGAGCAGTACGTC. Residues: CASSQVRLRRGETYEQYV.